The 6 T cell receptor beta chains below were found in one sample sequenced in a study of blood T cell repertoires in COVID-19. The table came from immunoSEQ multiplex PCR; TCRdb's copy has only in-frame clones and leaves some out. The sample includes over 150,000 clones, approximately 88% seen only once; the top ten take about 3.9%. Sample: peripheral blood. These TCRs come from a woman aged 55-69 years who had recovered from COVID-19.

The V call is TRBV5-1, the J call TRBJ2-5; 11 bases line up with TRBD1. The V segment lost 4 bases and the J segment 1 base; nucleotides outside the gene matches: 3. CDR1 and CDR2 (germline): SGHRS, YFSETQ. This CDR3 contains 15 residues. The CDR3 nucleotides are TGCGCCAGCAGCACCGGGACAGGGGGCCAAGAGACCCAGTACTTC. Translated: CASSTGTGGQETQYF.

CDR3 protein: CASSVDRISGYTF. CDR3 in DNA: TGTGCCAGCAGTGTCGACAGGATTTCGGGCTACACCTTC. The chain couples TRBV2 to TRBJ1-2, with D maybe TRBD1 (6 bases). CDR1 SNHLY and CDR2 FYNNEI come from the germline V gene. The germline V and J ends were trimmed by 4 bases and 8 bases, with 14 bases remaining between them. This CDR3 contains 13 residues.

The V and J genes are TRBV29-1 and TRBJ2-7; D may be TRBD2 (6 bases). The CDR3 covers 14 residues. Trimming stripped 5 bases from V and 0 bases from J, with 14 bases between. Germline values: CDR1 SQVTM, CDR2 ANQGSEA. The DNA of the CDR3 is TGCAGCGTTCTCCTAGGAGGGGTCTCCTACGAGCAGTACTTC. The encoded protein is CSVLLGGVSYEQYF.

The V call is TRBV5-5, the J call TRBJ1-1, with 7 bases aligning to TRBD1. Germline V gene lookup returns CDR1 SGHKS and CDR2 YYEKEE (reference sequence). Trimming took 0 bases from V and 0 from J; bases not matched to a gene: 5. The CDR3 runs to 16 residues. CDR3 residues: CASSLGQGSMNTEAFF. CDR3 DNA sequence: TGTGCCAGCAGCTTGGGACAGGGTTCCATGAACACTGAAGCTTTCTTT.

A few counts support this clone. CDR3 loop: CASSQDSAIYEQYF. CDR3 nucleotide sequence: TGCGCCAGCAGCCAGGACAGTGCAATCTACGAGCAGTACTTC. The chain is built from TRBV5-1 and TRBJ2-7; a weak D match, TRBD1 (6 bases). Trimming left V 4 bases short and J 3 bases short, with 14 bases between. CDR3 length equals 14 residues. Germline-derived CDR1 and CDR2 are SGHRS and YFSETQ.

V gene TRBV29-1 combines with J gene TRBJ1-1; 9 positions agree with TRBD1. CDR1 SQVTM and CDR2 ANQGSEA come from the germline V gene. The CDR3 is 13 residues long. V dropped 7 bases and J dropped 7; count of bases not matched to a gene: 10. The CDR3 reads CSGGGQGGSEAFF. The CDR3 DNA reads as TGCAGCGGAGGGGGACAGGGAGGGAGTGAAGCTTTCTTT.